This entry lists 7 T cell receptor beta chains sequenced from one sample in a study of beta chain features in type 1 diabetes. TCRB transcripts that were expressed got sequenced, as all of the isolated RNA had been reverse transcribed. The data were produced by immunoSEQ multiplex PCR, yet TCRdb's version contains in-frame clones alone and is incomplete. The sample holds approximately 250,000 clones, roughly 16% seen once. Their antigens remain unidentified. Findings and limits, study-wide: Researchers report that Type 1 diabetes patients had moderately but significantly shorter TCRB CDR3s across all four CD4+ subsets.

Sequencing was performed on naive CD4+ T cells from blood. These receptors all stem from a man younger than 40 with type 1 diabetes.

In this sample, this clone turned up a few times. The chain recombines TRBV25-1 with TRBJ2-3, with D possibly matching TRBD1 (6 bases). Per germline, CDR1 MGHDK and CDR2 SYGVNS. V lost 6 bases, J lost 3 bases, and 19 bases lay in between. The CDR3 runs 16 residues. DNA for the CDR3: TGTGCCAGCAGGGACGAACAGGACAGACGGACAGATACGCAGTATTTT. Protein: CASRDEQDRRTDTQYF.

This chain links TRBV6-6 with TRBJ2-4; 8 bases line up with TRBD1. Germline V gene data show CDR1 as MNHNY and CDR2 as SVGAGI (reference sequence). The CDR3 has 15 residues. V lost 4 bases and J lost 6; bases outside the gene matches: 8. For the CDR3, the DNA is TGTGCCAGCAGTTTAGGACAGGGTGGAGTAAACATTCAGTACTTC. Amino acids: CASSLGQGGVNIQYF.

This chain connects TRBV28 to TRBJ2-4; no clear D gene. Trimming shortened V by 6 bases and J by 6 bases, and 9 bases separated the two germline ends. Germline-derived CDR1 and CDR2 are MDHEN and SYDVKM. The CDR3 is 12 amino acids. CDR3 sequence reads: CASSLNGNIQYF. The CDR3 DNA reads as TGTGCCAGCAGCCTAAACGGAAACATTCAGTACTTC.

V usage is TRBV11-2 and J usage is TRBJ2-3; D is unresolved. V lost 3 bases and J 14 bases, leaving 15 bases between the germline ends. Germline assignment: CDR1 SGHAT and CDR2 FQNNGV. The CDR3 totals 12 residues. The CDR3 region is CASSFKGPIWYF. CDR3 sequence (DNA): TGTGCCAGCAGCTTTAAGGGCCCGATCTGGTATTTT.

In its sample, this clone was seen a few times. V is TRBV23-1 and J is TRBJ1-3; D unresolved. TRBV23-1 is marked as an open reading frame, function uncertain. CDR3 length: 15 residues. Deletions cut 3 bases from V and 0 bases from J, with 9 bases between. The DNA of the CDR3 is TGCGCCAGCAGTCATCCCGGGAGCTCTGGAAACACCATATATTTT. Residues: CASSHPGSSGNTIYF.

The V and J genes are TRBV7-9 and TRBJ1-1; TRBD1 is a possible D gene (6 bases). V was pared by 4 bases and J by 1 base, with 7 bases between. The length of the CDR3 is 13 residues. The germline V gene has CDR1 SEHNR and CDR2 FQNEAQ (reference sequence). The chain's CDR3 is CASSSDRNTEAFF. The CDR3 region has the DNA TGTGCCAGCAGCTCGGACAGGAACACTGAAGCTTTCTTT.

This clone was counted between two and nine times. Other DNA sequences in this specimen translate into the identical CDR3. This sequence joins TRBV29-1 and TRBJ2-3, with 15 bases identical to TRBD2. This CDR3 region has 17 residues. Germline V gene data show CDR1 as SQVTM and CDR2 as ANQGSEA. Trimming took 5 bases from V and 1 from J; bases not matched to a gene: 7. CDR3 DNA sequence: TGCAGCGTTAGGGGGACTAGCGGGAGGCGGGGCACAGATACGCAGTATTTT. This gives the protein CSVRGTSGRRGTDTQYF.